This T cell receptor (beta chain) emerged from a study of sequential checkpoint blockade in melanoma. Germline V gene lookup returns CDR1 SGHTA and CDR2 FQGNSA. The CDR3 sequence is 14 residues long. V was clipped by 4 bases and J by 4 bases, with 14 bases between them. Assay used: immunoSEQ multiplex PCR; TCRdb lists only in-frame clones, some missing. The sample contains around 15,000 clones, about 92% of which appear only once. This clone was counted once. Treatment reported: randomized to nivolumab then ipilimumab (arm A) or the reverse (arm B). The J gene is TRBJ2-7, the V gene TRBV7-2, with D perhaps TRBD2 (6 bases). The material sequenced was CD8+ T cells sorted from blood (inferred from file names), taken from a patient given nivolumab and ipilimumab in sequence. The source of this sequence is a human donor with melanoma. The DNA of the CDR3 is TGTGCCAGCAGCTGGGGGAGCGGAGGGTACGAGCAGTACTTC. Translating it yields CASSWGSGGYEQYF.